This T cell receptor (beta chain) was documented in a study of T cells expressing NK-cell markers. Findings of the study overall: The dominant NKG2C+ clonotypes represented about 1.0-8% of CD8+ T cells in six donors.

On this clonotype: Antigen unknown.

TCRdb reprocessed the 5' RACE reads and keeps a single row for each CDR3 protein, giving no DNA. The ten top clones account for 4% to 5%, within a sample of about 260,000 distinct CDR3 sequences. This CDR3 region has 14 residues. The sequence came from a woman aged 18-70 years in good health. Material for sequencing was blood T cells: a sorted CD56 or NKG2C T cell subset, CD4+ or CD8+ T cells, or bulk PBMC T cells (not recorded which). This chain connects TRBV12-3 or TRBV12-4 to TRBJ2-5; with no DNA, the TCRdb D assignment of TRBD2 cannot be verified. CDR3 sequence reads: CASAKAVPRETQYF.